The clone carrying this T cell receptor (beta chain) has ten or more counts. This sample is part of a study of T-cell reconstitution after alpha-beta-depleted transplantation in children. Trimming took off 1 base at V and 3 bases at J, with 9 bases between the two ends. Germline CDR1 SGHDN, CDR2 FVKESK. The CDR3 has 14 residues. A library of TCRbeta sequences, prepared with unique molecular identifiers, was generated. TCRdb recomputed calls from the PCR reads with MiXCR, one row per CDR3 protein. This sample has hundreds of thousands of distinct CDR3 sequences; around 16% occur once, and the top ten carry about 1.1%.

Sequenced here: PBMCs from the stem cell graft donor, sampled from the stem cell graft. The clonotype comes from a human donor who donated a stem cell graft to a child with acute myeloid leukemia. V gene TRBV14 combines with J gene TRBJ1-1; no reliable D call. CDR3 protein: CASSQVWRDTEAFF. The CDR3 DNA reads as TGTGCCAGCAGCCAAGTCTGGAGGGACACTGAAGCTTTCTTT.